Shown below are 5 T cell receptor beta chains from a single sample sequenced in a study of T cell responses to AZD1222 COVID-19 vaccine. The data were produced by immunoSEQ multiplex PCR, yet TCRdb's version contains in-frame clones alone and is incomplete. The table shows some 100,000 clones, with about 87% occurring only once. This sample comprised peripheral blood, obtained 28 days after the second AZD1222 dose. The receptors come from an adult who received the AZD1222 COVID-19 vaccine.

This chain uses TRBV5-5 with TRBJ1-1; D is uncertain. Trimming pared 1 base from V and 1 base from J, leaving 5 bases between. CDR1 SGHKS and CDR2 YYEKEE come from the germline V gene (reference sequence). The CDR3 contains 13 residues. CDR3 DNA: TGTGCCAGCAGCTTGATGGGGAACACTGAAGCTTTCTTT. This encodes CASSLMGNTEAFF.

V is TRBV5-4 and J is TRBJ2-2, with TRBD1 matching 9 bases. The V segment lost 5 bases and the J segment 7 bases; nucleotides outside the gene matches: 6. CDR3 length equals 14 residues. Germline V lookup: CDR1 SGHNT, CDR2 YYREEE (reference sequence). In nucleotides, the CDR3 is TGTGCCAGCAGGGGGGACAGGGACGTCGGGGAGCTGTTTTTT. It encodes CASRGDRDVGELFF.

This rearrangement joins TRBV5-1 to TRBJ1-1, with 7 bases aligning to TRBD1. CDR3 length equals 14 residues. CDR1 and CDR2 from the germline V gene are SGHRS and YFSETQ. The V gene end was trimmed by 5 bases and the J gene end by 2 bases; junction bases not matched to a gene: 6. CDR3: CASRVGTANTEAFF. As DNA, the CDR3 is TGCGCCAGCAGGGTTGGGACAGCAAACACTGAAGCTTTCTTT.

This clone came up a few times. The chain carries TRBV2 and TRBJ1-1, with D unclear. V was shortened by 6 bases and J by 5 bases, with 13 bases between the two germline ends. The CDR3 is 13 residues long. Germline CDR1 SNHLY, CDR2 FYNNEI. The CDR3 DNA is TGTGCCAGCAGGGCCCTCCTGGGGACTGAAGCTTTCTTT. Translation gives CASRALLGTEAFF.

The CDR3 nucleotides read TGTGCCAGCAGCTTGCGACTAGCGGGAGGCGCCCCCGCAGATACGCAGTATTTT. Its protein product is CASSLRLAGGAPADTQYF. The gene calls are TRBV5-4 and TRBJ2-3, with 13 bases identical to TRBD2. The CDR3 spans 18 residues. J lost 4 bases, V lost 1 base, and 9 bases had no gene match. CDR1 is SGHNT and CDR2 is YYREEE in the germline V gene (reference sequence).